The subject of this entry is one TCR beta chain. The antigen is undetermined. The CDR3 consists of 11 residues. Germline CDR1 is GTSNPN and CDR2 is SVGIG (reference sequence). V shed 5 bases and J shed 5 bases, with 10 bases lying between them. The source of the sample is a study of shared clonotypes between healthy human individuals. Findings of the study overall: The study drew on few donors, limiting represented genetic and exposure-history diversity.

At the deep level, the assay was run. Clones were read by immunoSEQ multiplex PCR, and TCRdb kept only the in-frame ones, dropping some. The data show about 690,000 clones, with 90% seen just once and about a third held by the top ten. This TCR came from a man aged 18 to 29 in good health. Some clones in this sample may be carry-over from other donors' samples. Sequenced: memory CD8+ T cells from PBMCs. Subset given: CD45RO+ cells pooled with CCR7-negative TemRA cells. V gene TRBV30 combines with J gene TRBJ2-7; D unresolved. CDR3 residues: CAWGWSNEQYF. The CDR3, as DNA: TGTGCCTGGGGGTGGAGCAACGAGCAGTACTTC. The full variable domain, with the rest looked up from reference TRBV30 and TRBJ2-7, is SQTIHQWPATLVQPVGSPLSLECTVEGTSNPNLYWYRQAAGRGLQLLFYSVGIGQISSEVPQNLSASRPQDRQFILSSKKLLLSDSGFYLCAWGWSNEQYFGPGTRLTVT.